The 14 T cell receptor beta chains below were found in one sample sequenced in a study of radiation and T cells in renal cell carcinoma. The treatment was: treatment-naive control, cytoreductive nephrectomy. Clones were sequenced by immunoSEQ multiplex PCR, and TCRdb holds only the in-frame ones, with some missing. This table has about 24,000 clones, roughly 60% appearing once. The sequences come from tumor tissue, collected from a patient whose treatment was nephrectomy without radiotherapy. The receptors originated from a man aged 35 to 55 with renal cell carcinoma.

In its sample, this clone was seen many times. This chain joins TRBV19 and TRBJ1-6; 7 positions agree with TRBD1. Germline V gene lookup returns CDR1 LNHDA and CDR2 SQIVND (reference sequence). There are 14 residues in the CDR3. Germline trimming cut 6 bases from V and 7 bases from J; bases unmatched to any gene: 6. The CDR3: CASRRDSLNSPLHF. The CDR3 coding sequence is TGTGCCAGTAGAAGGGACAGTTTAAATTCACCCCTCCACTTT.

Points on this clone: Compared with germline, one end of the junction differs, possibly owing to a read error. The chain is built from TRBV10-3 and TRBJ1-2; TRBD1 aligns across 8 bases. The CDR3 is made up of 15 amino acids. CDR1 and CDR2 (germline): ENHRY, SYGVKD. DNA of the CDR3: TGTGCCACCAGTCGGGCGGGACAGGAAAACTATGGCTACACCTTC. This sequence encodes CATSRAGQENYGYTF.

The CDR3 is CASSEYGQPHQPQHF. In DNA, the CDR3 is TGTGCCAGCAGTGAATACGGACAGCCCCATCAGCCCCAGCATTTT. The rearrangement joins TRBV6-1 to TRBJ1-5; maybe TRBD1 (6 bases). Per germline, CDR1 MNHNS and CDR2 SASEGT. The CDR3 sequence is 15 residues long. Trimming shortened V by 2 bases and J by 5 bases, and 13 bases separated the two germline ends.

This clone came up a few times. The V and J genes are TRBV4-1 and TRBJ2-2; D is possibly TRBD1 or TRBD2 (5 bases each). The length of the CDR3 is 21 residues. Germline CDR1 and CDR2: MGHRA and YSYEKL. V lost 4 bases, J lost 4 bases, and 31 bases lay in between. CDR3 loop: CASSPLGAQTVVEWGTGELFF. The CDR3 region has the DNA TGCGCCAGCAGCCCTCTCGGGGCACAGACCGTCGTAGAATGGGGCACCGGGGAGCTGTTTTTT.

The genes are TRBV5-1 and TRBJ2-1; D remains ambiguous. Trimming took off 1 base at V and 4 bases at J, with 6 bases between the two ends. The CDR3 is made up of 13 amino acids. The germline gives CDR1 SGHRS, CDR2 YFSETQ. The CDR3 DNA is TGCGCCAGCAGCTTGTTAGGTTACAATGAGCAGTTCTTC. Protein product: CASSLLGYNEQFF.

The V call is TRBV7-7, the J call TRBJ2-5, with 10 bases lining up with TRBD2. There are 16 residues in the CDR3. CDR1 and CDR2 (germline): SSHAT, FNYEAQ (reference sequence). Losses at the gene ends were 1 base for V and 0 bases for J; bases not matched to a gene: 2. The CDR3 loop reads CASSLGLAGDQETQYF. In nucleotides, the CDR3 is TGTGCCAGCAGCTTAGGGCTAGCGGGGGACCAAGAGACCCAGTACTTC.

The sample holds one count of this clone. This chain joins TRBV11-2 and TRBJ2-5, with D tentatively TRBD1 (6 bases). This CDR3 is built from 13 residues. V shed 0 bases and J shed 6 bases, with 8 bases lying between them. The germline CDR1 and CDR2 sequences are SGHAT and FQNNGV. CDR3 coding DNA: TGTGCCAGCAGCTTAGACCAGGGGAAGACCCAGTACTTC. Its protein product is CASSLDQGKTQYF.

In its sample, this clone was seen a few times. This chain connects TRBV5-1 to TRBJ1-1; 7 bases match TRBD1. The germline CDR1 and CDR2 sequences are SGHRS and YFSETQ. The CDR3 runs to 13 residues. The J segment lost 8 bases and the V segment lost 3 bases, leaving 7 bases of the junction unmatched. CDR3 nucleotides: TGCGCCAGCAGCTCCGAACTGGGACAGGAAGCTTTCTTT. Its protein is CASSSELGQEAFF. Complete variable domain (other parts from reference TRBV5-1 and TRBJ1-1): KAGVTQTPRYLIKTRGQQVTLSCSPISGHRSVSWYQQTPGQGLQFLFEYFSETQRNKGNFPGRFSGRQFSNSRSEMNVSTLELGDSALYLCASSSELGQEAFFGQGTRLTVV.

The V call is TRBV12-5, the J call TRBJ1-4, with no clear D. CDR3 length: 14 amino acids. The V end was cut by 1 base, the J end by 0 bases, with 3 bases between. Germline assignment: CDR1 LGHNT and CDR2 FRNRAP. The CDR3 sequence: CASGLDTTNEKLFF. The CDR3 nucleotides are TGTGCTAGTGGTTTGGACACAACTAATGAAAAACTGTTTTTT.

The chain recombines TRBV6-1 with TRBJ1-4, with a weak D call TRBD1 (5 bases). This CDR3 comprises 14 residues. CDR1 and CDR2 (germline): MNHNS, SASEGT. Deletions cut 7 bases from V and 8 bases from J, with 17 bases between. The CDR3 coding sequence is TGTGCCAGCACCCCGGGGGGGTCTGGGGAAAAACTGTTTTTT. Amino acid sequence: CASTPGGSGEKLFF.

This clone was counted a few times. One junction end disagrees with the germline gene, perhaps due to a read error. The CDR3 sequence is CASCFLTGRGSNEQFF. The CDR3 nucleotides are TGTGCCAGCTGCTTTCTTACAGGCAGGGGGTCCAATGAGCAGTTCTTC. The rearrangement links TRBV7-8 to TRBJ2-1, with 7 bases lining up with TRBD1. Germline lookup yields CDR1 SGHVS and CDR2 FQNEAQ. CDR3 length: 16 amino acids.

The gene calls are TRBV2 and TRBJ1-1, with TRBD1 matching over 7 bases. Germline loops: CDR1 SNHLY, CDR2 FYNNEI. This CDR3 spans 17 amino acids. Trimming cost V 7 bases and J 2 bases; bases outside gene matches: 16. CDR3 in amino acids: CASTEGGGRWSNTEAFF. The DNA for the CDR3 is TGTGCCAGCACCGAAGGGGGCGGCCGATGGTCTAACACTGAAGCTTTCTTT.

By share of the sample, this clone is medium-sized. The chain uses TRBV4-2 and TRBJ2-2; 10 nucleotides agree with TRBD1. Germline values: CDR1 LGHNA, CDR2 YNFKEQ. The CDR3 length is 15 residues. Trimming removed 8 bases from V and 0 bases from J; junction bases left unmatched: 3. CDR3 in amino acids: CASGGQGANTGELFF. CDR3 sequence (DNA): TGTGCCAGCGGTGGACAGGGGGCGAACACCGGGGAGCTGTTTTTT.

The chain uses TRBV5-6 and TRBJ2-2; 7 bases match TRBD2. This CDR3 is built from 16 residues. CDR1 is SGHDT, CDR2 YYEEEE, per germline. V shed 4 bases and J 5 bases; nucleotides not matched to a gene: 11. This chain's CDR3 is CASSHASGGETGELFF. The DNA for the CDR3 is TGTGCCAGCAGCCACGCTTCGGGAGGAGAGACCGGGGAGCTGTTTTTT.